This T cell receptor (beta chain) was identified in a study of T cell changes during pregnancy in multiple sclerosis. The germline V gene has CDR1 SEHNR and CDR2 FQNEAQ (reference sequence). Trimming shortened V by 5 bases and J by 0 bases, and 12 bases separated the two germline ends. This CDR3 region has 15 residues. Here immunoSEQ multiplex PCR was the method, and the copy in TCRdb shows in-frame clones only, minus some. The sample has around 34,000 clones; approximately 90% are singletons. The TCR comes from a female donor with multiple sclerosis, enrolled in a pregnancy study. This sample comprised CD8+ T cells from peripheral blood mononuclear cells, obtained in the first trimester of pregnancy. The V gene is TRBV7-9, the J gene TRBJ2-3; possible D gene TRBD1, 5 bases. CDR3 amino acids: CASSPRVPSTDTQYF. CDR3 nucleotides: TGTGCCAGCAGCCCCAGGGTACCAAGCACAGATACGCAGTATTTT.